The clone carrying this TCR beta chain was counted many times. Its target is unknown. The CDR3 consists of 11 residues. Germline CDR1 is SQVTM and CDR2 is ANQGSEA. Deletions cut 7 bases from V and 7 bases from J, with 10 bases between. This entry is derived from a study of molecular identifiers for immune sequencing clone quantification. Overall study results and limits: Clones that had above 20 RNA copies took up over 97% of effector molecules but under 1% in naive cells. Reportedly, one cell's Jurkat TCR RNA was detected within 1,200,000 naive CD8 cells.

Methods described previously, with TCR primers listed, were used for bulk TCR libraries. From the PCR reads, TCRdb called clonotypes with MiXCR, one entry per CDR3 protein. The data show some 65,000 distinct CDR3 sequences, roughly 20% seen once. Libraries for naive CD8 T cells, which were made from 20,000 to 1,000,000 sorted cells, drew on 10%, 30% or 50% of the RNA. Sequenced sample: naive CD8+ T cells from blood, with Jurkat cell RNA spiked in. The subset is: FACS-sorted CD8+CD4-CCR7+CD45RA+ naive T cells. The V call is TRBV29-1, the J call TRBJ2-2; D tentatively reads TRBD1 or TRBD2 (5 bases each). This clonotype was sampled from a human donor in good health. Some libraries in this study had Jurkat cell RNA spiked in. CDR3 nucleotides: TGCAGCGCCTGGGACGGCGGGGAGCTGTTTTTT. It encodes CSAWDGGELFF.